This T cell receptor (beta chain) was identified in a study of T cells after yellow fever vaccination. Trimming cost V 5 bases and J 4 bases, with 15 bases left between them. The V gene's germline CDR1 is MNHNS and CDR2 SASEGT. The CDR3 extends over 14 amino acids. Findings and caveats of the study: Most clones from primary vaccination were detected again post-booster (approximately 96% CD4, 88% CD8). When the response was secondary, it was weaker but reached its peak faster, day 5 versus 15. Any FACS-sorted repertoire could hold abundant clonotypes that contaminate it from the bulk population.

This clonotype has more than one count but fewer than ten. No antigen is known for it. 5'RACE template switching produced TCR cDNA carrying a universal primer site and UMIs. TCRdb reanalysed the 5' RACE reads using MiXCR and keeps one entry per CDR3 protein. The table shows around 500,000 distinct CDR3 sequences, with 20% to 25% occurring only once. This sequence originates from a man between 18 and 35 years old who received the YFV17D yellow fever vaccine. Here the sequenced sample was PBMCs, taken roughly 23 days after the first yellow fever vaccination. The gene calls are TRBV6-1 and TRBJ2-7; a possible D gene is TRBD2 (5 bases). The DNA of the CDR3 is TGTGCCAGCAGTCAAAACGGACTGCTTTACGAGCAGTACTTC. This encodes CASSQNGLLYEQYF.